This TCR beta chain was sequenced for a study of blood T cell repertoires in COVID-19. Across the whole study: Specimens from acute and convalescent COVID-19 originated in the United States, Italy and Spain.

This CDR3 comprises 15 residues. From germline, CDR1 is LNHNV and CDR2 YYDKDF (reference sequence). Trimming took 2 bases from V and 1 from J, leaving 9 bases between them. The table came from immunoSEQ multiplex PCR; TCRdb's copy has only in-frame clones and leaves some out. This sample has roughly 230,000 clones, with 83% found just once. The chain is built from TRBV15 and TRBJ1-5; possible D gene TRBD1, 6 bases. The TCR originated in a human donor in a cohort sampled during active COVID-19. Sequenced input: peripheral blood. CDR3 loop: CATSRIRGSNQPQHF. Written as DNA, the CDR3 is TGTGCCACCAGCAGAATTAGGGGGAGCAATCAGCCCCAGCATTTT.